The 9 T cell receptor beta chains in this list originate from one sample, sequenced in a study of shared clonotypes between healthy human individuals. This table comes from immunoSEQ multiplex PCR, and its TCRdb copy is limited to in-frame clones, with some not included. The table shows about 2 million clones, with 85% to 95% occurring only once. Sample: naive CD4+ T cells sorted from blood. Subset specified: CD45RA+ positively selected. The receptors were gathered from a man younger than 30 in good health.

Of note for this clone: The sample has other DNA sequences that encode this CDR3 too. V gene TRBV7-2 combines with J gene TRBJ1-6; D gene ambiguous. CDR1 is SGHTA, CDR2 FQGNSA, per germline. CDR3 size: 17 residues. V lost 3 bases and J 0 bases, leaving 12 bases between the germline ends. CDR3 sequence reads: CASSLVGVSSYNSPLHF. Here the CDR3 DNA reads TGTGCCAGCAGCTTGGTCGGGGTCAGCTCCTATAATTCACCCCTCCACTTT.

The chain is built from TRBV2 and TRBJ2-3; either TRBD1 or TRBD2 may supply D (7 bases each). The V end lost 8 bases, the J end lost 4 bases, and 19 bases lay between the germline ends. The CDR3 has 15 residues. The V gene's germline CDR1 is SNHLY and CDR2 FYNNEI. CDR3 protein: CASPTGAGGADTQYF. DNA for the CDR3: TGTGCCAGCCCCACCGGGGCAGGGGGGGCAGATACGCAGTATTTT.

The chain recombines TRBV4-3 with TRBJ2-7; 10 bases match TRBD2. The CDR3 is 19 amino acids. Germline V gene lookup returns CDR1 LGHNA and CDR2 YSLEER. With V trimmed by 1 base and J by 0 bases, 12 bases remained unmatched. This CDR3 is CASSQVLPGLAYSSYEQYF. DNA of the CDR3: TGCGCCAGCAGCCAAGTCCTGCCGGGACTAGCGTATAGCTCCTACGAGCAGTACTTC.

CDR3 nucleotides: TGTGCCAGCAGTTTAGAAGGGGGGCCTAGCTATGGCTACACCTTC. It translates to CASSLEGGPSYGYTF. This sequence joins TRBV28 and TRBJ1-2, with D perhaps TRBD1 (6 bases). Germline V gene lookup returns CDR1 MDHEN and CDR2 SYDVKM. V was clipped by 2 bases and J by 4 bases, with 14 bases between them. This CDR3 contains 15 residues.

Turning to this clone: This same CDR3 is encoded by further DNA sequences in the sample. V is TRBV5-1 and J is TRBJ2-5; 10 bases are shared with TRBD1. Germline V lookup: CDR1 SGHRS, CDR2 YFSETQ. This CDR3 contains 14 residues. Trimming took 7 bases from V and 5 from J; bases not matched to a gene: 8. In nucleotides, the CDR3 is TGCGCCAGCTCCCGACAGGGGGCCGGCGAGACCCAGTACTTC. Its protein product is CASSRQGAGETQYF.

The rearrangement uses TRBV7-2 and TRBJ2-5; TRBD2 is a possible D gene (5 bases). CDR3 length equals 14 residues. Germline V lookup: CDR1 SGHTA, CDR2 FQGNSA. The V end was cut by 2 bases, the J end by 1 base, with 8 bases between. The CDR3 protein is CASSLSSFQETQYF. Written as DNA, the CDR3 is TGTGCCAGCAGCTTATCTAGCTTCCAAGAGACCCAGTACTTC.

The chain couples TRBV29-1 to TRBJ1-3; 9 bases are shared with TRBD1. The CDR3 is 13 residues long. J was trimmed by 4 bases and V by 7 bases; bases with no gene match: 5. Germline CDR1 reads SQVTM; CDR2 reads ANQGSEA. The CDR3 sequence is CSAGTGNGNTIYF. The CDR3 nucleotides read TGCAGCGCCGGGACAGGGAACGGAAACACCATATATTTT.

V is TRBV6-1 and J is TRBJ1-5; 9 bases are shared with TRBD1. V gave up 5 bases and J gave up 5 bases; unmatched junction bases: 4. Looked up from germline, CDR1 is MNHNS and CDR2 is SASEGT. This CDR3 spans 14 amino acids. CDR3 loop: CASSRQGVDQPQHF. The CDR3 bases are TGTGCCAGCAGTAGACAGGGGGTCGATCAGCCCCAGCATTTT.

This clone was counted a single time. The chain combines TRBV19 with TRBJ2-7, with a weak D call TRBD1 (5 bases). Germline values: CDR1 LNHDA, CDR2 SQIVND (reference sequence). This CDR3 region has 15 residues. V lost 5 bases and J 4 bases, leaving 18 bases between the germline ends. CDR3 sequence reads: CASSLTPGHAYEQYF. The CDR3 nucleotides read TGTGCCAGTAGTCTTACTCCAGGACACGCATACGAGCAGTACTTC.